This T cell receptor (beta chain) originates from a study of blood T cell repertoires in COVID-19. Across the whole study: The analysed material was cDNA or gDNA that came from T cells, B-cell-depleted T cells, or PBMCs.

TCRdb keeps only in-frame clones here, not all; method: immunoSEQ multiplex PCR. The data hold about 250,000 clones, with about four fifths observed a single time. Cohort assignment relied on participant-reported clinical history. The TCR originated in a man aged 45-60 years who had recovered from COVID-19. The sequenced sample was PBMCs or T cells enriched from blood (not recorded which).

This chain's CDR3 is CASSLGRRQPQHF. The CDR3 DNA sequence: TGTGCCAGCAGCTTAGGCCGGCGGCAGCCCCAGCATTTT. J is TRBJ1-5 and V is TRBV13, with no clear D. CDR3 size: 13 residues. V dropped 0 bases and J dropped 7 bases, with 7 bases sitting between them. CDR1 is PRHDT, CDR2 FYEKMQ, per germline (reference sequence). Together with reference TRBV13 and TRBJ1-5, the CDR3 gives the full variable domain: AAGVIQSPRHLIKEKRETATLKCYPIPRHDTVYWYQQGPGQDPQFLISFYEKMQSDKGSIPDRFSAQQFSDYHSELNMSSLELGDSALYFCASSLGRRQPQHFGDGTRLSIL.